The sequence of this T cell receptor beta chain was determined in a study of T cells after yellow fever vaccination. Study findings and constraints: Booster sampling recovered most clones from primary vaccination (approximately 97% CD4, approximately 88% CD8). High-abundance clonotypes from the bulk population could contaminate FACS-sorted repertoires.

On this clonotype itself: Its antigen is not identified.

A 5'RACE template-switching step, the method used to make TCR cDNA, added a universal primer site and UMIs. MiXCR was run by TCRdb on the 5' RACE reads, yielding one entry per CDR3 protein. The repertoire has over 150,000 distinct CDR3 sequences, 5.5% to 8% of them found once; the top ten carry roughly 3%. This sample comprised CD4+ T cells sorted from PBMCs, obtained on the day of the first yellow fever vaccination. The TCR sequence derives from a man between 18 and 29 years old who received the YFV17D yellow fever vaccine.

The CDR3 region is CGSGGQVLQPQHF. CDR3 in DNA: TGTGGCTCCGGGGGGCAGGTTTTACAGCCCCAGCATTTT. The chain combines TRBV6-6 with TRBJ1-5, with D perhaps matching TRBD1 (6 bases). This CDR3 is built from 13 residues. In germline, CDR1 is MNHNY, CDR2 SVGAGI (reference sequence).